This T cell receptor (beta chain) was observed in a study of identical twins. General observations from the study: Out-of-frame sharing of TCR alpha in monozygotic twins was underestimated by models. These conclusions were based on statistical analysis (cross-sectional, not following the same donors).

To note about this clonotype: The antigen remains undetermined. One junction end disagrees with the germline gene, perhaps due to a read error.

This CDR3 region has 13 residues. Germline V gene lookup returns CDR1 SQVTM and CDR2 ANQGSEA. TCRdb reprocessed the 5' RACE reads via MiXCR and lists one record per CDR3 protein. This sample yields some 560,000 distinct CDR3 sequences, of which approximately 9.6% are seen a single time; 2.5% to 3.5% belongs to the top ten. These data were also filed under a second study, of yellow fever vaccine responses in identical twins.

Sequencing was done on a sample of PBMCs. V gene TRBV29-1 combines with J gene TRBJ2-3, with D maybe TRBD2 (5 bases). This TCR was recovered from a woman between 18 and 30 years old in good health. The CDR3 DNA reads TGCAGCGTTGAGGTCGGAGGAGCAGATACGCTGTATTTT. Translation gives CSVEVGGADTLYF.